These 17 T cell receptor beta chains share one sample of origin, sequenced in a study of OX40 agonist ivuxolimab in advanced cancers. Assay: immunoSEQ multiplex PCR; the TCRdb copy retains only in-frame clones and omits some. The table includes 55,000 to 65,000 clones, 92% detected once. The sample was CD4+ or CD8+ T cells sorted from blood, taken in a trial of the OX40 agonist ivuxolimab. The receptors were gathered from an adult with an advanced solid tumor such as melanoma, head and neck, liver or kidney cancer.

This clone has only a few counts. This sequence joins TRBV30 and TRBJ2-3; D unclear. The CDR3 runs 14 residues. Germline CDR1 GTSNPN, CDR2 SVGIG (reference sequence). Deletions cut 0 bases from V and 3 bases from J, with 10 bases between. CDR3 in DNA: TGTGCCTGGAGTGTAGCCGTGGTTACAGATACGCAGTATTTT. This translates into CAWSVAVVTDTQYF. Full variable domain (rest looked up from reference TRBV30 and TRBJ2-3): SQTIHQWPATLVQPVGSPLSLECTVEGTSNPNLYWYRQAAGRGLQLLFYSVGIGQISSEVPQNLSASRPQDRQFILSSKKLLLSDSGFYLCAWSVAVVTDTQYFGPGTRLTVL.

The chain carries TRBV18 and TRBJ2-3; D unclear. CDR1 and CDR2 (germline): KGHSH, LQKENI. CDR3 length: 15 residues. The V end lost 2 bases, the J end lost 1 base, and 10 bases lay between the germline ends. In DNA form, the CDR3 reads TGTGCCAGCTCACCATACAGCGCTGGCACAGATACGCAGTATTTT. Translation: CASSPYSAGTDTQYF.

The V gene is TRBV19, the J gene TRBJ1-4; D is ambiguous. The germline CDR1 and CDR2 sequences are LNHDA and SQIVND (reference sequence). CDR3 size: 11 residues. V shed 7 bases and J shed 11 bases, with 11 bases lying between them. Here the CDR3 reads CASMGVRKLFF. The CDR3 bases are TGTGCCAGTATGGGAGTTAGGAAACTGTTTTTT.

V is TRBV6-5 and J is TRBJ2-3; no definite D call. From germline, CDR1 is MNHEY and CDR2 SVGAGI. Between the trimmed V and J ends, which lost 3 bases and 6 bases, there was a span of 16 bases. The CDR3 consists of 15 residues. CDR3 in amino acids: CASSYGNLKGDTQYF. CDR3 nucleotide sequence: TGTGCCAGCAGTTATGGGAATTTGAAAGGGGATACGCAGTATTTT.

The genes are TRBV28 and TRBJ1-4; TRBD1 matches 7 bases. CDR1 is MDHEN and CDR2 is SYDVKM in the germline V gene. With V trimmed by 4 bases and J by 8 bases, 16 bases remained unmatched. The length of the CDR3 is 17 residues. CDR3 amino acids: CASSSRLQGPPEEKLFF. The CDR3 bases are TGTGCCAGCAGTTCCCGTTTACAGGGGCCCCCGGAGGAAAAACTGTTTTTT.

The genes are TRBV4-1 and TRBJ1-1; no reliable D call. V lost 4 bases and J lost 4, with 13 bases in between. CDR3 length: 14 amino acids. CDR1 and CDR2 from the germline V gene are MGHRA and YSYEKL. For the CDR3, the DNA is TGCGCCAGCAGCCCGGTTGGGGAGGGCACTGAAGCTTTCTTT. Amino acids: CASSPVGEGTEAFF.

The genes are TRBV9 and TRBJ2-5, with D perhaps TRBD2 (5 bases). In germline, CDR1 is SGDLS, CDR2 YYNGEE. The V and J ends lost 0 bases and 2 bases respectively, with 5 bases between them. The CDR3 spans 13 residues. The CDR3 reads CASSVAGQETQYF. CDR3 bases: TGTGCCAGCAGCGTAGCGGGACAAGAGACCCAGTACTTC.

The rearrangement joins TRBV9 to TRBJ2-7; 8 bases agree with TRBD2. V shed 2 bases, J shed 6 bases, and the junction held 4 bases outside the gene matches. Germline V gene sequence: CDR1 SGDLS, CDR2 YYNGEE. The CDR3 totals 13 residues. The CDR3 DNA sequence: TGTGCCAGCAGCGTGGCGGGGGGCGCCGAGCAGTACTTC. This gives the protein CASSVAGGAEQYF.

The rearrangement joins TRBV30 to TRBJ2-1; the match to TRBD2 covers 7 bases. CDR1 is GTSNPN, CDR2 SVGIG, per germline (reference sequence). V gave up 5 bases and J gave up 6 bases; unmatched junction bases: 10. This CDR3 contains 14 residues. For the CDR3, the DNA is TGTGCCTGGGGACATCCGGGACTATTCAATGAGCAGTTCTTC. It codes for CAWGHPGLFNEQFF.

The chain joins TRBV19 to TRBJ1-5; D uncertain. The CDR3 consists of 15 residues. The V end lost 0 bases, the J end lost 7 bases, and 13 bases lay between the germline ends. Germline CDR1 LNHDA, CDR2 SQIVND (reference sequence). The CDR3 reads CASSIDHAVWQPQHF. For the CDR3, the DNA is TGTGCCAGTAGTATAGATCATGCAGTCTGGCAGCCCCAGCATTTT.

The chain recombines TRBV6-5 with TRBJ2-1, with D possibly matching TRBD1 (5 bases). Trimming cost V 11 bases and J 0 bases, with 14 bases left between them. The CDR3 loop spans 14 amino acids. Germline loops: CDR1 MNHEY, CDR2 SVGAGI. The CDR3 sequence is CASQGADSYNEQFF. The CDR3 DNA sequence: TGTGCCTCTCAAGGGGCGGACTCCTACAATGAGCAGTTCTTC.

The rearrangement links TRBV6-5 to TRBJ1-5; D is undetermined. Trimming removed 0 bases at V and 1 base at J, with 10 bases between. CDR1 and CDR2 from the germline V gene are MNHEY and SVGAGI. The CDR3 runs 16 residues. The CDR3: CASSYSWGDSNQPQHF. DNA for the CDR3: TGTGCCAGCAGTTACTCGTGGGGTGACAGCAATCAGCCCCAGCATTTT.

The chain recombines TRBV9 with TRBJ2-1; D is undetermined. CDR3 length: 14 amino acids. V dropped 2 bases and J dropped 2 bases, with 8 bases sitting between them. In germline, CDR1 is SGDLS, CDR2 YYNGEE. CDR3 region: CASSVMAAYNEQFF. For the CDR3, the DNA is TGTGCCAGCAGCGTTATGGCGGCCTACAATGAGCAGTTCTTC.

This chain connects TRBV6-6 to TRBJ1-1, with D hard to call. Germline CDR1 reads MNHNY; CDR2 reads SVGAGI (reference sequence). Trimming removed 2 bases from V and 4 bases from J, with 8 bases in between. The CDR3 extends over 13 amino acids. The CDR3 DNA is TGTGCCAGCAGTTACACGGAGCGCACTGAAGCTTTCTTT. Translated: CASSYTERTEAFF.

The chain recombines TRBV7-8 with TRBJ1-4; D gene ambiguous. Trimming stripped 9 bases from V and 7 bases from J, with 18 bases between. The germline V gene has CDR1 SGHVS and CDR2 FQNEAQ. The CDR3 has 14 residues. The CDR3 nucleotides read TGTGCCAGTACCCAAGGATCTGGGGTTGAAAAACTGTTTTTT. This sequence encodes CASTQGSGVEKLFF.

The chain uses TRBV28 and TRBJ2-1, with D unclear. V dropped 8 bases and J dropped 9 bases, with 8 bases sitting between them. The CDR3 covers 10 residues. Germline CDR1 MDHEN, CDR2 SYDVKM. CDR3 region: CASGNAEQFF. Here the CDR3 DNA reads TGTGCCAGCGGTAATGCTGAGCAGTTCTTC.

This chain connects TRBV4-3 to TRBJ1-2; D remains unclear. V lost 4 bases and J 4 bases, leaving 10 bases between the germline ends. This CDR3 contains 13 residues. Per germline, CDR1 LGHNA and CDR2 YSLEER. This CDR3 reads CASSPGEGYGYTF. DNA for the CDR3: TGCGCCAGCAGCCCCGGGGAGGGCTATGGCTACACCTTC.